This TCR beta chain appears in the sequencing data of a study of regulatory T cells in long-lasting Graves disease. Researchers made TCR beta libraries by using iRepertoire HTBI primers and running Arm-PCR on CDR3 regions. TCRdb re-analysed the multiplex PCR reads in MiXCR, keeping a single row per CDR3 protein. The sample gives more than 400,000 distinct CDR3 sequences, about 17% of which show up once; more than 10% is in the top ten. The CDR3 runs to 15 residues. V shed 2 bases and J 4 bases; nucleotides not matched to a gene: 7. The germline V gene has CDR1 DFQATT and CDR2 SNEGSKA (reference sequence). This clonotype was detected ten times or more. Time point here: newly diagnosed GD, antithyroid drugs for less than 3 months. Making the TCR library involved RNA that had been extracted from PBMCs. The same data also contributed to another study, on T cells in Graves' hyperthyroidism and ophthalmopathy. As that study records: The authors' 13 V-J model separated ophthalmopathy from stable hyperthyroidism.

J is TRBJ2-7 and V is TRBV20-1, with TRBD1 matching over 11 bases. The TCR sequence derives from a man aged 40-50 years with Graves disease. The material sequenced was peripheral blood mononuclear cells (PBMCs), taken at new diagnosis, from a patient treated with antithyroid drugs. The CDR3 sequence: CSARKDRGRGYEQYF. DNA for the CDR3: TGCAGTGCTAGAAAGGACAGGGGGCGCGGATACGAGCAGTACTTC.